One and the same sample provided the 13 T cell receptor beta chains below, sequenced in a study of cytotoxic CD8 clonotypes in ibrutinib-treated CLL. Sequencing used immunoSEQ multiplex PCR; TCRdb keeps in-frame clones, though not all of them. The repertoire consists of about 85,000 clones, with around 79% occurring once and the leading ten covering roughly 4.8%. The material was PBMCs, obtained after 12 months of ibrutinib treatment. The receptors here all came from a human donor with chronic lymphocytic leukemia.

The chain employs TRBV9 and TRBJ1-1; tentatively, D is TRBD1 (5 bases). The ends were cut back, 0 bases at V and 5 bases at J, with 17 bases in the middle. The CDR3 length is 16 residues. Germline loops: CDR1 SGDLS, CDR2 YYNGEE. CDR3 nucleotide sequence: TGTGCCAGCAGCGTAGCCCCGGGGGGGGAAGGAACTGAAGCTTTCTTT. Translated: CASSVAPGGEGTEAFF.

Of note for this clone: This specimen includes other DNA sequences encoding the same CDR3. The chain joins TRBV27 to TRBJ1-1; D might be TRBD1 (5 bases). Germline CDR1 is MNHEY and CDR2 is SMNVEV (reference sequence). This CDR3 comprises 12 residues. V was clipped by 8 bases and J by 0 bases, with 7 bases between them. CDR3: CASRGMNTEAFF. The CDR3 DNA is TGTGCCAGCCGGGGCATGAACACTGAAGCTTTCTTT.

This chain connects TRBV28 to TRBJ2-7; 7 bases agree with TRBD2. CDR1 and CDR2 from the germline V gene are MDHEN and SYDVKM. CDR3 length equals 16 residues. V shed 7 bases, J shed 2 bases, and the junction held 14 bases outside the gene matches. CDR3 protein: CASTPRGGLLTYEQYF. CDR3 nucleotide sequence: TGTGCCAGCACCCCCCGCGGGGGACTTCTTACCTACGAGCAGTACTTC.

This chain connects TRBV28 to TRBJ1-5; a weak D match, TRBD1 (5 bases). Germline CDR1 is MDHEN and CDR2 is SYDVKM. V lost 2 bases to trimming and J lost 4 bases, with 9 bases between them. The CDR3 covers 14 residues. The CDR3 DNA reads TGTGCCAGCAGTTTAGGGGGTGTGAATCAGCCCCAGCATTTT. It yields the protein CASSLGGVNQPQHF.

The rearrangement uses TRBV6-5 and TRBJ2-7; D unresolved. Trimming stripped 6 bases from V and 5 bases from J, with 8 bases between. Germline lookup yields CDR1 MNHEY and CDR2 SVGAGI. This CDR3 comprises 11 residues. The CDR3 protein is CASRRRNEQYF. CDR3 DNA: TGTGCCAGCAGGAGGAGAAACGAGCAGTACTTC.

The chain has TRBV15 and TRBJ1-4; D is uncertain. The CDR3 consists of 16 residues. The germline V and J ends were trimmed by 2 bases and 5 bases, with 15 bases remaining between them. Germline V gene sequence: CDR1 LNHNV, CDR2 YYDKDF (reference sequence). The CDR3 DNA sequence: TGTGCCACCAGCAGACCCCGGGCCCCGCGGAATGAAAAACTGTTTTTT. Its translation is CATSRPRAPRNEKLFF.

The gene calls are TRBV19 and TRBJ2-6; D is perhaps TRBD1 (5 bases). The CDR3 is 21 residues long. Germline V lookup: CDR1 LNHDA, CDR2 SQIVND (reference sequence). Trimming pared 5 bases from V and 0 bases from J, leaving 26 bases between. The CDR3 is CASSGPRTGAPWGSGANVLTF. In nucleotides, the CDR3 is TGTGCCAGTAGTGGGCCGCGTACAGGAGCTCCTTGGGGCTCTGGGGCCAACGTCCTGACTTTC.

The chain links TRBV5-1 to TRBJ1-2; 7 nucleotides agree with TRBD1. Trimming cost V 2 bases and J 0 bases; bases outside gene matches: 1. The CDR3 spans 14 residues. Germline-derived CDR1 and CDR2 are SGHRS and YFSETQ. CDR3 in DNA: TGCGCCAGCAGCTTTGACAGGGCTAACTATGGCTACACCTTC. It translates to CASSFDRANYGYTF. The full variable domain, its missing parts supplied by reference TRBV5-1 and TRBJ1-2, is KAGVTQTPRYLIKTRGQQVTLSCSPISGHRSVSWYQQTPGQGLQFLFEYFSETQRNKGNFPGRFSGRQFSNSRSEMNVSTLELGDSALYLCASSFDRANYGYTFGSGTRLTVV.

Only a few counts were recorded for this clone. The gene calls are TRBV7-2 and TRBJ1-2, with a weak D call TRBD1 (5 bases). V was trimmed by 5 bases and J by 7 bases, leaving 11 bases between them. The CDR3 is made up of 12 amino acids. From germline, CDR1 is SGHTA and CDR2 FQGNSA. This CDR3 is CASSVHQGGYTF. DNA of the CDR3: TGTGCCAGCAGCGTCCATCAGGGTGGCTACACCTTC.

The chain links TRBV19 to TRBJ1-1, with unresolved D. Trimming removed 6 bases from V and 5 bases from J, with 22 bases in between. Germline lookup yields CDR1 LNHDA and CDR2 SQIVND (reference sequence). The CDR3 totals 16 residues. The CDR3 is CASSPQLAGWETEAFF. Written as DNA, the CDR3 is TGTGCCAGTAGCCCACAGTTGGCGGGCTGGGAAACTGAAGCTTTCTTT.

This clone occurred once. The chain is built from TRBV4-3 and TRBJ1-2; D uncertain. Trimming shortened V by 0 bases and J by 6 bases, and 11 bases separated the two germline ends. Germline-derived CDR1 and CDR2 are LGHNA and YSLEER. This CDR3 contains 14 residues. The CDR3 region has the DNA TGCGCCAGCAGCCAAGATCTAGGGTTAGATGGCTACACCTTC. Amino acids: CASSQDLGLDGYTF.

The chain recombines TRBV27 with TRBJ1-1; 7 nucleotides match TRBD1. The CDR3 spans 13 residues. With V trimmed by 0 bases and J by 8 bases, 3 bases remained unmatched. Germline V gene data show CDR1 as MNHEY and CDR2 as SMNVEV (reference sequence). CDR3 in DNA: TGTGCCAGCAGTTTATCCGACAGGGACGAAGCTTTCTTT. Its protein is CASSLSDRDEAFF.

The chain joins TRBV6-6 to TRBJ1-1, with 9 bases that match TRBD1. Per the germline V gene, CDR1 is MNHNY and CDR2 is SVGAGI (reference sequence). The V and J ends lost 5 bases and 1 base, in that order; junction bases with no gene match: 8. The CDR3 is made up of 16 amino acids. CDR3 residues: CASSPGTGLGNTEAFF. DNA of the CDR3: TGTGCCAGCAGTCCCGGGACAGGGTTGGGGAACACTGAAGCTTTCTTT.